This TCR beta chain is drawn from a study of T cells in Graves' hyperthyroidism and ophthalmopathy. Study-wide results and limits: Peripheral blood also featured most of the thyroid clonotypes expanded above 0.001.

Note on this clonotype: What it binds is not known. An end of the junction differs from the germline gene, which may be a read error.

Ophthalmopathy patients all had a Clinical Activity Score of at least 3, a NOSPECS grade of at least 4 and disease under 3 months old. PBMCs stemmed from 8.5 to 10 ml fresh peripheral blood. The CDR3 loop spans 12 amino acids. Germline CDR1 and CDR2: GTSNPN and SVGIG (reference sequence). RNA transcripts served as the template for amplifying TCR beta CDR3 regions. A set of HTBI primers served as the primers for a first-round RT-PCR of the TCR CDR3. One entry per CDR3 protein, called by TCRdb with MiXCR from the multiplex PCR reads. Of nearly 600,000 distinct CDR3 sequences listed, 13% to 15% are singletons.

Sequencing was carried out using blood. The sequence derives from a woman aged 18-29 years with Graves' ophthalmopathy. The chain has TRBV30 and TRBJ2-1; D unresolved. Here the CDR3 DNA reads TGTGCCTGGAGAGTGAAGGCTTCCGCGTTCCTCTTC. It is translated as CAWRVKASAFLF.